This TCR beta chain originates from a study of T-cell reconstitution after alpha-beta-depleted transplantation in children. Preparing the TCRbeta library involved the use of unique molecular identifiers. TCRdb re-analysed the PCR reads in MiXCR, keeping a single row per CDR3 protein. The sample shows 350,000 to 450,000 distinct CDR3 sequences, about an eighth of them seen only once. The CDR3 contains 16 residues. With 0 bases removed from V and 4 bases from J, the gap between germline ends came to 13 bases. The source was PBMCs, collected from the stem cell graft. This rearrangement joins TRBV12-3 or TRBV12-4 to TRBJ2-4, with D perhaps given as TRBD1 or TRBD2 (5 bases each). The sequence came from a human donor who donated a stem cell graft to a child with Fanconi anemia. The CDR3 nucleotides read TGTGCCAGCAGTTTAGCTGCTGGGGGAGCGAAAAACATTCAGTACTTC. Its protein product is CASSLAAGGAKNIQYF.